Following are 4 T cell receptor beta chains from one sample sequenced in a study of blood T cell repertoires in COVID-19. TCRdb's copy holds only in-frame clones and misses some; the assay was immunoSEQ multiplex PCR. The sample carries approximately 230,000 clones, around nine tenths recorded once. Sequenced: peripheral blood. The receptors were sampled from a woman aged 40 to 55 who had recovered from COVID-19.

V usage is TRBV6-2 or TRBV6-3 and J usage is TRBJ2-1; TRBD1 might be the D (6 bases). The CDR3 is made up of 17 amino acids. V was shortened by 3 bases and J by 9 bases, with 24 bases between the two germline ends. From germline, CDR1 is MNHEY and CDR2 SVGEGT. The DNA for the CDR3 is TGTGCCAGCAGTTATTCCACATACAGGGTGCCGGGTACTGAGCAGTTCTTC. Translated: CASSYSTYRVPGTEQFF.

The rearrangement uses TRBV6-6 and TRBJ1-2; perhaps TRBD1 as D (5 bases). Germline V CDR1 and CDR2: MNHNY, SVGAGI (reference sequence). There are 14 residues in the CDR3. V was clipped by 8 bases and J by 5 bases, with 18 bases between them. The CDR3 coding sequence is TGTGCCAGCCAACTATCGGGGGGGGTATATGGCTACACCTTC. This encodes CASQLSGGVYGYTF.

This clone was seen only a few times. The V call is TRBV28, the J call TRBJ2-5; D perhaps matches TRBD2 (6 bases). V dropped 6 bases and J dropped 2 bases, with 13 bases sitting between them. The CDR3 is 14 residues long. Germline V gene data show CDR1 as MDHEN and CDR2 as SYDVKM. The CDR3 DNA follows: TGTGCCAGCAGCCTTGGACTAAATCAAGAGACCCAGTACTTC. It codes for CASSLGLNQETQYF.

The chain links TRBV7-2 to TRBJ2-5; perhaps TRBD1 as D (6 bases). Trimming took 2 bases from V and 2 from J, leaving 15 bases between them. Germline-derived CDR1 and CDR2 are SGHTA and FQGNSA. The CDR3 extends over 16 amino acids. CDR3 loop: CASSLNRAGVQETQYF. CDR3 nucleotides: TGTGCCAGCAGCTTAAATAGGGCAGGGGTACAAGAGACCCAGTACTTC.